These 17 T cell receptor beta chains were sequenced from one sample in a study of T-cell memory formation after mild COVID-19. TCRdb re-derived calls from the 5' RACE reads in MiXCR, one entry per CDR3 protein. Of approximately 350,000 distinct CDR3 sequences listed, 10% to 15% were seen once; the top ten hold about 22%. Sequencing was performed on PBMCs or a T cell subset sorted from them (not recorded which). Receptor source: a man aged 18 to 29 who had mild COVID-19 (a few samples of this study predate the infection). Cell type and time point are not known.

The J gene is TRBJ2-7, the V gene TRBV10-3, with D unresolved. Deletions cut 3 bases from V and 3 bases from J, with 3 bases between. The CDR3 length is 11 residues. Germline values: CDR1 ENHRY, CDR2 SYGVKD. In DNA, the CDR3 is TGTGCCATCAGTGACAGCTACGAGCAGTACTTC. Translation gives CAISDSYEQYF.

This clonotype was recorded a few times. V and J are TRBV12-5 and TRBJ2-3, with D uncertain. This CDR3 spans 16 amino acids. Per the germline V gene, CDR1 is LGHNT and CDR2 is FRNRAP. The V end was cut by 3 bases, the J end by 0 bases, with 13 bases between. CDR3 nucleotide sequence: TGTGCTAGTGGTTTTTTACTTCAATCTAGCACAGATACGCAGTATTTT. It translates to CASGFLLQSSTDTQYF.

The CDR3 nucleotides are TGCGCCAGCAGCCTGGACAGGGGCAGAAGGAATGAGCAGTTCTTC. As protein: CASSLDRGRRNEQFF. The chain couples TRBV4-1 to TRBJ2-1; 9 bases fit TRBD1. The CDR3 spans 15 residues. J was trimmed by 7 bases and V by 4 bases; bases with no gene match: 8. Germline loops: CDR1 MGHRA, CDR2 YSYEKL.

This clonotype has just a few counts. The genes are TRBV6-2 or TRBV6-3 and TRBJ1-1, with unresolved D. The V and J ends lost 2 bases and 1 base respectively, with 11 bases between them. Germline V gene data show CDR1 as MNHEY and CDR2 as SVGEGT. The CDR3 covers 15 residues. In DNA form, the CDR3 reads TGTGCCAGCAGTTACCTCCCGGCACAGAACACTGAAGCTTTCTTT. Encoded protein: CASSYLPAQNTEAFF.

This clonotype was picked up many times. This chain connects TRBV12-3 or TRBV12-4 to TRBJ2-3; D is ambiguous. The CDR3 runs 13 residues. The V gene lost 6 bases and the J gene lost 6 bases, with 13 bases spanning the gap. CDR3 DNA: TGTGCCAGCAGCCCGATTTCCGGGGATACGCAGTATTTT. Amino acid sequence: CASSPISGDTQYF.

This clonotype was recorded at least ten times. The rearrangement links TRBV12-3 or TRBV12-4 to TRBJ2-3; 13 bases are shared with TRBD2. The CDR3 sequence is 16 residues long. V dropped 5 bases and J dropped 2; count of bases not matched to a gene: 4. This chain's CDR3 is CASSRLAGGHTDTQYF. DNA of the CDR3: TGTGCCAGCAGTAGACTAGCGGGGGGCCACACAGATACGCAGTATTTT.

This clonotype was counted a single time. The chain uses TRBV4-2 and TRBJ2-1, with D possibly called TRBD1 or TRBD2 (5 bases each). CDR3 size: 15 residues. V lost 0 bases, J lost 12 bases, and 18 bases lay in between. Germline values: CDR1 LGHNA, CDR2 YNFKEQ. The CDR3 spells CASSQDSETPRGQFF. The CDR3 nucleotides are TGTGCCAGCAGCCAAGATTCGGAGACACCGAGGGGGCAGTTCTTC.

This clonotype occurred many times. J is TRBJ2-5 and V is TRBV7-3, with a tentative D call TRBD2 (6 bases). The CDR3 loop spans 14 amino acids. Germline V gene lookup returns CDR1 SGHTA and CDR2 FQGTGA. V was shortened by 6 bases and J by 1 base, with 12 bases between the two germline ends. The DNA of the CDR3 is TGTGCCAGCAGTCCCACGGGACTCCAAGAGACCCAGTACTTC. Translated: CASSPTGLQETQYF.

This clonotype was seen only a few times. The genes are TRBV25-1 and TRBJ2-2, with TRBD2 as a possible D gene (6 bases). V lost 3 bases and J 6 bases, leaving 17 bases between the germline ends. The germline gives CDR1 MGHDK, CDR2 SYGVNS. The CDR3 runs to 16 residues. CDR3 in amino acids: CASSDSQVGGAGELFF. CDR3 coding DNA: TGTGCCAGCAGTGATTCTCAGGTCGGGGGAGCCGGGGAGCTGTTTTTT. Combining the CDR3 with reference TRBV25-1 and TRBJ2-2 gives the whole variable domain EADIYQTPRYLVIGTGKKITLECSQTMGHDKMYWYQQDPGMELHLIHYSYGVNSTEKGDLSSESTVSRIRTEHFPLTLESARPSHTSQYLCASSDSQVGGAGELFFGEGSRLTVL.

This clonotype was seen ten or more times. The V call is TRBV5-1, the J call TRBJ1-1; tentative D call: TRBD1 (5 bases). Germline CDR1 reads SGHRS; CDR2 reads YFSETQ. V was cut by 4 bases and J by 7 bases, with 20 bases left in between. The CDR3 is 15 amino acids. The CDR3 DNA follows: TGCGCCAGCAGCCCGGCGACGGGTCGGGGGATTGAAGCTTTCTTT. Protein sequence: CASSPATGRGIEAFF.

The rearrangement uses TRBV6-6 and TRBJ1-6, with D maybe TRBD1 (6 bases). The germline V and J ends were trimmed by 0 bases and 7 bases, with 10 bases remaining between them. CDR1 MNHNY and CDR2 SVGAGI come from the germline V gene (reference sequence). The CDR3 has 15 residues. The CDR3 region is CASSYSGQTNSPLHF. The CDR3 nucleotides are TGTGCCAGCAGTTACTCCGGACAGACCAATTCACCCCTCCACTTT.

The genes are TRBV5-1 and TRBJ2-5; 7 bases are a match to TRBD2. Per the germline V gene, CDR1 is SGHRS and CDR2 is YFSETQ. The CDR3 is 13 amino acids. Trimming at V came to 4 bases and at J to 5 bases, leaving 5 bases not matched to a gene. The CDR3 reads CASSEVGGETQYF. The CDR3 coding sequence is TGCGCCAGCAGCGAGGTGGGGGGGGAGACCCAGTACTTC.

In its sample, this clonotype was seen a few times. CDR3: CASSYSRGRDEQYF. The CDR3 DNA reads TGTGCCAGCAGTTACTCGAGGGGGCGCGACGAGCAGTACTTC. V and J are TRBV6-6 and TRBJ2-7; 7 nucleotides align to TRBD1. The CDR3 is 14 amino acids. Unmatched junction bases numbered 4, after V lost 0 bases and J lost 5 bases. Germline V gives CDR1 MNHNY, CDR2 SVGAGI (reference sequence).

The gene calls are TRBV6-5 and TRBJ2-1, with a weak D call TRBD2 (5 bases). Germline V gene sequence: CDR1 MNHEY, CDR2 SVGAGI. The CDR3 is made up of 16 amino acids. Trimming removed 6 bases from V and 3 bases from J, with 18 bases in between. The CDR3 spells CASRLGPGISYNEQFF. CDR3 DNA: TGTGCCAGCAGATTAGGACCCGGGATAAGCTACAATGAGCAGTTCTTC.

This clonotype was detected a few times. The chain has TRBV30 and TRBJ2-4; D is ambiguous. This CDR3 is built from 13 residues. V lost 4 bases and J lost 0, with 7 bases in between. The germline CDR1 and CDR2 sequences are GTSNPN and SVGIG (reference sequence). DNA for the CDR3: TGTGCCTGGAACAGTCTAGCCAAAAACATTCAGTACTTC. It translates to CAWNSLAKNIQYF.

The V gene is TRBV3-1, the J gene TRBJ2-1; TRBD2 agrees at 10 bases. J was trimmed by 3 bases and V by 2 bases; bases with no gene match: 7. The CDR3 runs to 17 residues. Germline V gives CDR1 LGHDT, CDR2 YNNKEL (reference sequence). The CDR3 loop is CASSQIAGGSLYNEQFF. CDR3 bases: TGTGCCAGCAGCCAAATAGCGGGGGGCTCCCTCTACAATGAGCAGTTCTTC.

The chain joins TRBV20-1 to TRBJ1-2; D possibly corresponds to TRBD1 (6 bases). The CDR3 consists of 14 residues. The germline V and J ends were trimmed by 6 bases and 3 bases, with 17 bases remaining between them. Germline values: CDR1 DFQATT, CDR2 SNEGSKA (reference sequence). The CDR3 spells CSAGNRVEDYGYTF. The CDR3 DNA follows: TGCAGTGCCGGCAACAGGGTGGAAGACTATGGCTACACCTTC.